One TCR beta chain is described in this entry. The antigen is undetermined. It may be a read error: a sequence one base away is much more abundant. The time point: persistent/refractory GD, antithyroid drugs over 5 years with positive TRAb. TCR sequences were obtained from RNA taken from PBMCs. These data originate in a study of regulatory T cells in long-lasting Graves disease. Study-wide results and caveats: Persistent disease was characterized by preferential usage of TRBV28, TRBJ1-2 and TRBJ2-5. Among the persistent patients, fewer than 3,500 public clonotypes were shared, more than the approximately 970 shared among new patients.

Investigators prepared the TCR beta libraries by applying iRepertoire HTBI primers and Arm-PCR of CDR3 regions. TCRdb analysed the multiplex PCR reads with MiXCR anew, one entry per CDR3 protein. This sample has about 470,000 distinct CDR3 sequences, with less than 25% found just once. Per germline, CDR1 MDHEN and CDR2 SYDVKM. The CDR3 consists of 12 residues. The sample in question was peripheral blood mononuclear cells (PBMCs), obtained when the disease was refractory, from a patient treated with antithyroid drugs. The receptor was derived from a female donor with Graves disease. The rearrangement links TRBV28 to TRBJ2-7; D unclear. This chain's CDR3 is CTSSLSFYEQYF. The CDR3 DNA follows: TGTACCAGCAGTTTATCTTTCTACGAGCAGTACTTC.